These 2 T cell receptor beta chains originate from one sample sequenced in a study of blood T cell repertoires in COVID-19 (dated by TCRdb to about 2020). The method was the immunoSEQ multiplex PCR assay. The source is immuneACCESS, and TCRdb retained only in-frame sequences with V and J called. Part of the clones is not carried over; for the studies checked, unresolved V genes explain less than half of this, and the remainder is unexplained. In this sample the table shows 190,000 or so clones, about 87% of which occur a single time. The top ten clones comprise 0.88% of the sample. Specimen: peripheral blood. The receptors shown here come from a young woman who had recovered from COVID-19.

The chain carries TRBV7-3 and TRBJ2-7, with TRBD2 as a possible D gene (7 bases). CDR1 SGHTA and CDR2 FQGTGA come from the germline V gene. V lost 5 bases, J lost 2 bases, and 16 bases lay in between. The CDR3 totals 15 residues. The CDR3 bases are TGTGCCAGCAGCGAAGGGGGGGGATCGGCCTACGAGCAGTACTTC. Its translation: CASSEGGGSAYEQYF.

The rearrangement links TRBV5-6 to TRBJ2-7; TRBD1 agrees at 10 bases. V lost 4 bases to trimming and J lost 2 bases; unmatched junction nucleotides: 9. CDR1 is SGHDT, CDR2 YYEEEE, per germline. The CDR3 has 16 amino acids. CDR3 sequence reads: CASSPQSGTGAYEQYF. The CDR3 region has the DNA TGTGCCAGCAGCCCCCAATCCGGGACAGGGGCCTACGAGCAGTACTTC.